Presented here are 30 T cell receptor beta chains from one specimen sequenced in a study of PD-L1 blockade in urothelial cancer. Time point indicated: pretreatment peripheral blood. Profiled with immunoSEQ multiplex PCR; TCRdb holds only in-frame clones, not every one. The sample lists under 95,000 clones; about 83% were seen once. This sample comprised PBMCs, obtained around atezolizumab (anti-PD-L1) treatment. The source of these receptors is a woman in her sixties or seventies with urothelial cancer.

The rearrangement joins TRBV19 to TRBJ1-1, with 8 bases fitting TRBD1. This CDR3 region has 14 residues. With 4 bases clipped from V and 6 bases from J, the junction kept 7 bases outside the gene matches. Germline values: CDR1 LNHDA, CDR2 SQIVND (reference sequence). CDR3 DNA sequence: TGTGCCAGTAGTAATCAGGGGGCCAGGGCTGAAGCTTTCTTT. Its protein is CASSNQGARAEAFF.

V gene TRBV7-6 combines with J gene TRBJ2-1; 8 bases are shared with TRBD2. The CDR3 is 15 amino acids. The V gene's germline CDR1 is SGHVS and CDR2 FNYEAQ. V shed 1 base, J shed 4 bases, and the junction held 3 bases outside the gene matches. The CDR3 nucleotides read TGTGCCAGCAGCTTAGTAGCGGGGAGTTACAATGAGCAGTTCTTC. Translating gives CASSLVAGSYNEQFF. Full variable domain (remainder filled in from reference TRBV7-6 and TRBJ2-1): GAGVSQSPRYKVTKRGQDVALRCDPISGHVSLYWYRQALGQGPEFLTYFNYEAQQDKSGLPNDRFSAERPEGSISTLTIQRTEQRDSAMYRCASSLVAGSYNEQFFGPGTRLTVL.

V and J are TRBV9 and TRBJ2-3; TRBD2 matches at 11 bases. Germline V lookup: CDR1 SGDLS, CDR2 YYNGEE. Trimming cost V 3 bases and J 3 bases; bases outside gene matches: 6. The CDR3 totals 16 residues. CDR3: CASSAMTSGVTDTQYF. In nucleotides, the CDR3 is TGTGCCAGCAGCGCCATGACTAGCGGGGTGACAGATACGCAGTATTTT.

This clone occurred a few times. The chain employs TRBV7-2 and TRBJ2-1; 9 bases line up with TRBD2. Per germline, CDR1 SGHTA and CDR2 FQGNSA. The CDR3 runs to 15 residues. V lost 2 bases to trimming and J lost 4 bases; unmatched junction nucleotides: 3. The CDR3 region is CASSLTRGGYNEQFF. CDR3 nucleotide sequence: TGTGCCAGCAGCTTAACGCGGGGGGGATACAATGAGCAGTTCTTC. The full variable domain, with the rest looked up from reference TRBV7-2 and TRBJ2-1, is GAGVSQSPSNKVTEKGKDVELRCDPISGHTALYWYRQSLGQGLEFLIYFQGNSAPDKSGLPSDRFSAERTGGSVSTLTIQRTQQEDSAVYLCASSLTRGGYNEQFFGPGTRLTVL.

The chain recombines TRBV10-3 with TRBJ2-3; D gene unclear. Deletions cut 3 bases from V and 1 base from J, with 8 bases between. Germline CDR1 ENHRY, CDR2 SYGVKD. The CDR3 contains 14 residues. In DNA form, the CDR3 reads TGTGCCATCAGTGAAGGTGAGGGCACAGATACGCAGTATTTT. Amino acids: CAISEGEGTDTQYF.

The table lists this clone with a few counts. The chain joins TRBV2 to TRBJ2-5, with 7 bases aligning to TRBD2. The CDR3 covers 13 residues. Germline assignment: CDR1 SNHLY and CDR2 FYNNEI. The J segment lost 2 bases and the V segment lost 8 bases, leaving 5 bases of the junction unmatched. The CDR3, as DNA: TGTGCCAGCCAGCGGGGACTTCAAGAGACCCAGTACTTC. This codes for CASQRGLQETQYF.

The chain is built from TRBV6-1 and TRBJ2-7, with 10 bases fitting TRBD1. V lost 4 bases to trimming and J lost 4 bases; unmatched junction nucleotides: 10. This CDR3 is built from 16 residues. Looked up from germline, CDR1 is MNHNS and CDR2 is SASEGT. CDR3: CASSGSGDRGNYEQYF. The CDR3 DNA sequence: TGTGCCAGCAGTGGATCCGGGGACAGGGGTAATTACGAGCAGTACTTC.

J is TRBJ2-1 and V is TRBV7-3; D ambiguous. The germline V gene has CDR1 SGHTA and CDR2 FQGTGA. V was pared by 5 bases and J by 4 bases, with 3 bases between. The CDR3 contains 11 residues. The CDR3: CASSEYNEQFF. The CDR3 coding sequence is TGTGCCAGCAGCGAGTACAATGAGCAGTTCTTC.

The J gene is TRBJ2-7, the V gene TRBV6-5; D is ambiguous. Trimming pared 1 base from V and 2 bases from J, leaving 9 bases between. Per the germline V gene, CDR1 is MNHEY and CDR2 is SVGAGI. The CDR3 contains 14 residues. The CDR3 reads CASSYYGEAYEQYF. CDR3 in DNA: TGTGCCAGCAGTTACTACGGAGAGGCCTACGAGCAGTACTTC.

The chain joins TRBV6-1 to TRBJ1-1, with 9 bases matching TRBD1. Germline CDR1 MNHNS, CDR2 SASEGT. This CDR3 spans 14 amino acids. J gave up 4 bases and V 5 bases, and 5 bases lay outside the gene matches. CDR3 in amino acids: CASSPQGAFTEAFF. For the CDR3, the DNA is TGTGCCAGCAGTCCACAGGGGGCATTCACTGAAGCTTTCTTT.

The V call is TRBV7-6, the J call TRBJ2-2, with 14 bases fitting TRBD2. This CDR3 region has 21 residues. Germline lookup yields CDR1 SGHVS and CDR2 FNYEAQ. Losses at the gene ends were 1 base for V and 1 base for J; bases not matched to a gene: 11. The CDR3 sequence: CASSLEGPGLAGALNTGELFF. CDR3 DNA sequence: TGTGCCAGCAGCTTAGAAGGTCCGGGACTAGCGGGGGCCCTGAACACCGGGGAGCTGTTTTTT.

CDR3 nucleotides: TGTGCCATCAGGACATCTCTAGCGGGGGGGACTTACAATGAGCAGTTCTTC. Protein product: CAIRTSLAGGTYNEQFF. The chain carries TRBV10-3 and TRBJ2-1; 12 bases line up with TRBD2. Germline V lookup: CDR1 ENHRY, CDR2 SYGVKD. This CDR3 spans 17 amino acids. V lost 6 bases, J lost 4 bases, and 10 bases stayed unmatched.

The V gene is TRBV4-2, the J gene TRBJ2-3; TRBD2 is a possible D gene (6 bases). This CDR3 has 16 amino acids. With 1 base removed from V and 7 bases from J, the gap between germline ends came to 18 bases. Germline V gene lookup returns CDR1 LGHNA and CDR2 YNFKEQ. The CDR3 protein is CASSQGGRTRSYTQYF. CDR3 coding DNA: TGTGCCAGCAGCCAAGGTGGGAGGACACGTAGTTATACGCAGTATTTT.

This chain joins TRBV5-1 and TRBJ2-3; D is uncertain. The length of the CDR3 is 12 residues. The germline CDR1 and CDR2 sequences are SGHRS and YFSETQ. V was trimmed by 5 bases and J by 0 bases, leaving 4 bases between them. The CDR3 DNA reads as TGCGCCAGCAGGACTAGCACAGATACGCAGTATTTT. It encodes CASRTSTDTQYF.

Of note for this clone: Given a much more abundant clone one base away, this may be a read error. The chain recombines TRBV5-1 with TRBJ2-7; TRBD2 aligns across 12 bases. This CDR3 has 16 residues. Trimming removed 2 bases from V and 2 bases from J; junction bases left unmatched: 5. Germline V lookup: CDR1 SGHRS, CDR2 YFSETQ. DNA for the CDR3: TGCGCCAGCAGCTTTGGGGCTAGCGGGGGGGCCTACGAGCAGTACTTC. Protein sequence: CASSFGASGGAYEQYF. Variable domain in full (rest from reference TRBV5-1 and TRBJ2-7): KAGVTQTPRYLIKTRGQQVTLSCSPISGHRSVSWYQQTPGQGLQFLFEYFSETQRNKGNFPGRFSGRQFSNSRSEMNVSTLELGDSALYLCASSFGASGGAYEQYFGPGTRLTVT.

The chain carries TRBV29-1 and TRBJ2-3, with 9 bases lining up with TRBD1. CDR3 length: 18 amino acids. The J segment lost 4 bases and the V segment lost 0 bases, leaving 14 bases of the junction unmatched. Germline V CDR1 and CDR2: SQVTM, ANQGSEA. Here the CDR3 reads CSVEDWDLGQGSADTQYF. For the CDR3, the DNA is TGCAGCGTTGAAGATTGGGATCTCGGACAGGGGTCCGCAGATACGCAGTATTTT.

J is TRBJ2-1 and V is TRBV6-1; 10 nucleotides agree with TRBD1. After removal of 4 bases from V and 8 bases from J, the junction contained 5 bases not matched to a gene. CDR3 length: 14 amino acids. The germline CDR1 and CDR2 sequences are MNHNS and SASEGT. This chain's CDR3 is CASSVRDRGHEQFF. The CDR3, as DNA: TGTGCCAGCAGTGTCCGGGACAGGGGTCATGAGCAGTTCTTC.

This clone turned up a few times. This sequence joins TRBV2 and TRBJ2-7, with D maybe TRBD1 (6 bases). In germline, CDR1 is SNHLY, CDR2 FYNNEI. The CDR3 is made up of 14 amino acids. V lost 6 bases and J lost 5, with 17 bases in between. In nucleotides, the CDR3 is TGTGCCAGCAGAGCCTACACAGGGTCCGACGAGCAGTACTTC. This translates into CASRAYTGSDEQYF.

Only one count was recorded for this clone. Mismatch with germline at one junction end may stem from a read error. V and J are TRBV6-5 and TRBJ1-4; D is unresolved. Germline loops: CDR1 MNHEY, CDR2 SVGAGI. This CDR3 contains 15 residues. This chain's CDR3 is CASSDSRGWEEKLFF. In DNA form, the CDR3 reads TGTGCCAGCAGTGACTCGAGAGGGTGGGAAGAAAAACTGTTTTTT.

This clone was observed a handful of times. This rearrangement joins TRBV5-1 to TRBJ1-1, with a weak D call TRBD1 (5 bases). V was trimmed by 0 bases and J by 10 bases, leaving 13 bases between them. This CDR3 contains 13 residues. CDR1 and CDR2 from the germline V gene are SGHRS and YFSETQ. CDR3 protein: CASSLGGSGGAFF. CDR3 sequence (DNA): TGCGCCAGCAGCTTGGGAGGCTCCGGGGGAGCTTTCTTT.

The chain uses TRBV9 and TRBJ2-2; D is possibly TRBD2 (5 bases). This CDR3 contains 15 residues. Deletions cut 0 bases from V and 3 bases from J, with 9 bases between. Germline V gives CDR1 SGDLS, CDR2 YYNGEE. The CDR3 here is CASSVVVGDTGELFF. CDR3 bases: TGTGCCAGCAGCGTAGTTGTCGGGGACACCGGGGAGCTGTTTTTT. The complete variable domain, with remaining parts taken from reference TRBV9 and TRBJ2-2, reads DSGVTQTPKHLITATGQRVTLRCSPRSGDLSVYWYQQSLDQGLQFLIQYYNGEERAKGNILERFSAQQFPDLHSELNLSSLELGDSALYFCASSVVVGDTGELFFGEGSRLTVL.

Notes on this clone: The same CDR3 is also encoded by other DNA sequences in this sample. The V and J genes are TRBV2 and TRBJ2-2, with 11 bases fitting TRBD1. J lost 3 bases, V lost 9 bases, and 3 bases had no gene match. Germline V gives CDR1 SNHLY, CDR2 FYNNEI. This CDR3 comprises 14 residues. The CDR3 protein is CARGTGGHTGELFF. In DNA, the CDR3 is TGTGCCAGAGGGACAGGGGGTCACACCGGGGAGCTGTTTTTT.

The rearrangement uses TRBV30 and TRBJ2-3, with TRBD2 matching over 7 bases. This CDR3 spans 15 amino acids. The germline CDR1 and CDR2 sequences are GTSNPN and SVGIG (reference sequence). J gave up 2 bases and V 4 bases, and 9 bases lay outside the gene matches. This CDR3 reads CAWNPGLGITDTQYF. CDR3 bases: TGTGCCTGGAACCCCGGACTAGGCATCACAGATACGCAGTATTTT.

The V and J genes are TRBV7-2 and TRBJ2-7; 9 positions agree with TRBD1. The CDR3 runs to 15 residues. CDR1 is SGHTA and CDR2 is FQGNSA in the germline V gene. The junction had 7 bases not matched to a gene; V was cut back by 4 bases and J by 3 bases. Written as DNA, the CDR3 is TGTGCCAGCAGCTCCCCGGGACAGGGCATCTACGAGCAGTACTTC. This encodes CASSSPGQGIYEQYF. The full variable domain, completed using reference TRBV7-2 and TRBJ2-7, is GAGVSQSPSNKVTEKGKDVELRCDPISGHTALYWYRQSLGQGLEFLIYFQGNSAPDKSGLPSDRFSAERTGGSVSTLTIQRTQQEDSAVYLCASSSPGQGIYEQYFGPGTRLTVT.

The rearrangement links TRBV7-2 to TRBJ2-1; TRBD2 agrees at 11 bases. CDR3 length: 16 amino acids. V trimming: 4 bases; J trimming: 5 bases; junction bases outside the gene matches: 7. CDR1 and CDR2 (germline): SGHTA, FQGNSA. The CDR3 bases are TGTGCCAGCAGCTGGATAGCGGGAGGGGCCGACAATGAGCAGTTCTTC. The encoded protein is CASSWIAGGADNEQFF.

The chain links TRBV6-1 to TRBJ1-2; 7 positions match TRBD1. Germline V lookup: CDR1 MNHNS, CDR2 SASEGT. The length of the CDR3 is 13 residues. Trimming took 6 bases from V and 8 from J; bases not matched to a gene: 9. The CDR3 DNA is TGTGCCAGCAGGAGCGAGGGGGCAAGAGGCTACACCTTC. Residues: CASRSEGARGYTF.

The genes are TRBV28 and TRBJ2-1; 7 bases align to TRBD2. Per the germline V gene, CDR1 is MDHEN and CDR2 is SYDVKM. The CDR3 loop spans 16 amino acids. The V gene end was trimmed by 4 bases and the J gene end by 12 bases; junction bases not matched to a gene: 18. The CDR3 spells CASSSPSGTTAMRQFF. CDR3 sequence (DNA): TGTGCCAGCAGTTCTCCTTCCGGGACTACCGCAATGAGGCAGTTCTTC.

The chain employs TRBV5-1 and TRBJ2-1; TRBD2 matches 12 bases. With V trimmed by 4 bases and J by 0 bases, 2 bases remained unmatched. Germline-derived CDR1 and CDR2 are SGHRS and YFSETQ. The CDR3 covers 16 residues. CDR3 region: CASSVTSGSSYNEQFF. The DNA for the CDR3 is TGCGCCAGCAGCGTGACTAGCGGGAGCTCCTACAATGAGCAGTTCTTC.

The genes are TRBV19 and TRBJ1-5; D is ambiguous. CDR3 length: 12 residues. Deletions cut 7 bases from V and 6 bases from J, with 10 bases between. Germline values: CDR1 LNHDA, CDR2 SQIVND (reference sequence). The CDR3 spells CASNLGGQPQHF. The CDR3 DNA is TGTGCCAGTAATTTGGGAGGTCAGCCCCAGCATTTT.

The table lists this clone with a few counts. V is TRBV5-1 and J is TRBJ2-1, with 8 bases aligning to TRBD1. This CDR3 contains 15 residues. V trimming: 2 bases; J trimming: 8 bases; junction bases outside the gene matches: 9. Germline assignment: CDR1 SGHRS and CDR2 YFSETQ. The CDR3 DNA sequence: TGCGCCAGCAGCTTAGGACAGGGATGGACGGATGAGCAGTTCTTC. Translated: CASSLGQGWTDEQFF.